Listed below are T cell receptor beta chains from one sample, sequenced in a study of regulatory T cells in long-lasting Graves disease. MiXCR was run by TCRdb on the multiplex PCR reads, yielding one entry per CDR3 protein. The table records around 400,000 distinct CDR3 sequences, approximately 25% of them present only once. The source was peripheral blood mononuclear cells (PBMCs), collected when the disease was refractory, from a patient treated with antithyroid drugs. The receptors stem from a woman aged 40 to 50 with Graves disease. CDR3s include the opening cysteine and the closing phenylalanine or tryptophan. The D gene is left open where the match is weak. Some rows have no size entry. The others give once, few or many, or a class for an expanded clone.

d_gene,j_gene,abundance,v_gene,CDR3aa,CDR3nt
TRBD1,TRBJ2-7,many,TRBV29-1,CSVIRDSYEQYF,TGCAGCGTTATCCGGGACAGCTACGAGCAGTACTTC
.,TRBJ2-3,.,TRBV6-1,CASSERITDTQYF,TGTGCCAGCAGTGAACGGATCACAGATACGCAGTATTTT
.,TRBJ2-1,many,TRBV12-3/TRBV12-4,CASSYETGGRGNEQFF,TGTGCCAGCAGCTACGAGACGGGAGGAAGGGGGAATGAGCAGTTCTTC
.,TRBJ2-1,.,TRBV28,CASSFGVRGSYNEQFF,TGTGCCAGCAGTTTTGGGGTCAGGGGATCGTACAATGAGCAGTTCTTC
.,TRBJ1-1,many,TRBV28,CASSLWPPQVDTEAFF,TGTGCCAGCAGTTTATGGCCCCCTCAGGTAGACACTGAAGCTTTCTTT
TRBD1,TRBJ1-1,.,TRBV16,CASSQGGGQGWNTEAFF,TGTGCCAGCAGCCAAGGGGGCGGACAGGGTTGGAACACTGAAGCTTTCTTT
.,TRBJ2-2,.,TRBV6-1,CASITPNTGELFF,TGTGCCAGCATAACCCCGAACACCGGGGAGCTGTTTTTT
TRBD1,TRBJ1-1,.,TRBV19,CGSQTGGLNEAFF,TGTGGCAGCCAGACAGGGGGCCTCAATGAAGCTTTCTTT
.,TRBJ2-6,many,TRBV5-1,CASSPAVSGRSGANVLTF,TGCGCCAGCAGCCCGGCCGTATCGGGTCGATCTGGGGCCAACGTCCTGACTTTC
.,TRBJ2-7,few,TRBV5-1,CASSRFVRTLWDEQYF,TGCGCCAGCAGCAGGTTTGTACGGACCCTCTGGGACGAGCAGTACTTC
.,TRBJ2-3,.,TRBV28,CASSTLGRERDTQYF,TGTGCCAGCAGTACGCTAGGGAGAGAGCGGGATACGCAGTATTTT